This T cell receptor beta chain was captured by sequencing in a study of T cells expressing NK-cell markers. Looking at the study overall: Obtained from sorted CD3+CD56+NKG2C+, CD3+CD56+NKG2C- and CD3+CD56-NKG2C+ T cells were the TCR beta repertoires. Eight donors were sequenced, of whom seven were HCMV-seropositive, while the remaining one was HCMV-seronegative. Study results and limitations: The HCMV specificity of the expanded NKG2C+ T cell clones stayed unresolved. For about six donors, the dominant NKG2C+ clonotypes made up about 1.0-8% of their CD8+ T cells.

About this clonotype: Its antigen is as yet unknown.

This CDR3 region has 12 residues. Germline V CDR1 and CDR2: SQVTM, ANQGSEA. Using the 5' RACE reads, TCRdb records one entry per CDR3 protein without DNA. The sample holds around 100,000 distinct CDR3 sequences. This receptor was taken from a woman between 18 and 75 years old in good health. This chain joins TRBV29-1 and TRBJ1-1. The sample comprised blood T cells: a sorted CD56 or NKG2C T cell subset, CD4+ or CD8+ T cells, or bulk PBMC T cells (not recorded which). CDR3 in amino acids: CSVTLGRGEAFF.